Below are 24 T cell receptor beta chains sequenced from a single sample in a study of breast tumors, draining lymph nodes, adjacent tissues. TCRdb itself ran the multiplex PCR reads through MiXCR, one entry per CDR3 protein. The sample holds about 19,000 distinct CDR3 sequences, approximately 42% seen once. Input material: breast tumor tissue. Source of these receptors: a female donor with breast cancer. Some clones in this sample may be carry-over from other donors' samples.

This clonotype was seen at least ten times. CDR3 DNA: TGTGCCAGCAGCGTAGGACAGGGTAATGAAAAACTGTTTTTT. The encoded protein is CASSVGQGNEKLFF. The chain is built from TRBV9 and TRBJ1-4, with 7 bases fitting TRBD1. The CDR3 covers 14 residues. Looked up from germline, CDR1 is SGDLS and CDR2 is YYNGEE. V lost 0 bases, J lost 4 bases, and 0 bases stayed unmatched.

This clonotype turned up a few times. V is TRBV12-3 or TRBV12-4 and J is TRBJ1-2, with no clear D. Between the trimmed V and J ends, which lost 3 bases and 4 bases, there was a span of 3 bases. The CDR3 spans 11 residues. CDR3 coding DNA: TGTGCCAGCAGTTTGGGCTATGGCTACACCTTC. Translation gives CASSLGYGYTF.

This clonotype was counted ten times or more. The V gene is TRBV10-2, the J gene TRBJ2-5; D call uncertain. The CDR3 is 11 residues long. V dropped 7 bases and J dropped 5 bases, with 8 bases sitting between them. CDR1 and CDR2 (germline): WSHSY, SAAADI. The CDR3 loop reads CASKHGETQYF. The CDR3 region has the DNA TGCGCCAGCAAACATGGGGAGACCCAGTACTTC.

In this sample, this clonotype turned up many times. This chain uses TRBV20-1 with TRBJ2-1; 11 bases map to TRBD2. With 0 bases clipped from V and 7 bases from J, the junction kept 8 bases outside the gene matches. The CDR3 is 16 residues long. The germline V gene has CDR1 DFQATT and CDR2 SNEGSKA (reference sequence). This CDR3 is CSARDPGTSGPNEQFF. The CDR3 DNA follows: TGCAGTGCTAGAGACCCCGGGACTAGCGGCCCTAATGAGCAGTTCTTC.

This clonotype was seen many times. This chain uses TRBV20-1 with TRBJ2-1; TRBD2 agrees at 14 bases. This CDR3 region has 15 residues. The V gene's germline CDR1 is DFQATT and CDR2 SNEGSKA (reference sequence). V lost 2 bases to trimming and J lost 8 bases; unmatched junction nucleotides: 5. CDR3 coding DNA: TGCAGTGCTAGACAAGGGACTAGCGGGAGACATGAGCAGTTCTTC. This gives the protein CSARQGTSGRHEQFF.

The chain links TRBV20-1 to TRBJ2-5; 8 positions agree with TRBD2. The germline V gene has CDR1 DFQATT and CDR2 SNEGSKA (reference sequence). V lost 1 base, J lost 5 bases, and 6 bases stayed unmatched. The CDR3 runs 14 residues. The CDR3 here is CSARAGTSFETQYF. The DNA of the CDR3 is TGCAGTGCTAGAGCCGGGACTAGTTTCGAGACCCAGTACTTC.

This clonotype occurred a few times. A single base separates this from a much larger clone, so it may be a read error. The rearrangement links TRBV11-2 to TRBJ1-1, with D uncertain. The germline V gene encodes CDR1 SGHAT and CDR2 FQNNGV. V shed 2 bases and J shed 2 bases, with 0 bases lying between them. The CDR3 sequence is 11 residues long. The CDR3 loop reads CASSLNTEAFF. The CDR3 coding sequence is TGTGCCAGCAGCTTAAACACTGAAGCTTTCTTT.

In this sample, this clonotype turned up many times. The chain carries TRBV30 and TRBJ2-1, with 13 bases fitting TRBD2. CDR3 size: 15 residues. CDR1 and CDR2 from the germline V gene are GTSNPN and SVGIG (reference sequence). V lost 3 bases to trimming and J lost 7 bases; unmatched junction nucleotides: 6. The CDR3 nucleotides read TGTGCCTGGAGACTACTAGCGGGAGGGAGTAATGAGCAGTTCTTC. Amino acids: CAWRLLAGGSNEQFF.

On this clonotype: One end of the junction varies from germline; a read error may be responsible. The J gene is TRBJ2-7, the V gene TRBV20-1, with 9 bases lining up with TRBD1. CDR1 and CDR2 from the germline V gene are DFQATT and SNEGSKA (reference sequence). This CDR3 comprises 12 residues. The CDR3 region has the DNA TGCAGTGTGGGGGACAGGGCCTACGAGCCGTGCTTC. This sequence encodes CSVGDRAYEPCF.

With regard to this clonotype: The conserved final phenylalanine or tryptophan is absent from the CDR3, which likely points to a read error. The DNA is left out, because the CDR3 cannot be placed on it with certainty; the CDR3 is given as TCRdb lists it. The rearrangement links TRBV11-3 to TRBJ2-7; no check of the table's D call, TRBD2, against the DNA was made. The germline CDR1 and CDR2 sequences are SGHNT and YENEEA. The CDR3 has 15 residues if both end residues are counted. CDR3 loop: CASSLGDEQYEVFIM.

The chain recombines TRBV7-9 with TRBJ2-1, with TRBD1 matching 9 bases. V lost 5 bases to trimming and J lost 7 bases; unmatched junction nucleotides: 6. The CDR3 extends over 14 amino acids. The V gene's germline CDR1 is SEHNR and CDR2 FQNEAQ (reference sequence). CDR3 loop: CASSGSGTGNEQFF. In nucleotides, the CDR3 is TGTGCCAGCAGCGGATCCGGGACAGGGAATGAGCAGTTCTTC.

This clonotype rates as medium-sized. The chain couples TRBV9 to TRBJ2-3, with D maybe TRBD2 (6 bases). The germline CDR1 and CDR2 sequences are SGDLS and YYNGEE. The V gene lost 0 bases and the J gene lost 6 bases, with 14 bases spanning the gap. CDR3 size: 15 residues. The DNA of the CDR3 is TGTGCCAGCAGCGTAGGGGGACTCACGCTGGATACGCAGTATTTT. It specifies CASSVGGLTLDTQYF. The full variable domain, in which reference TRBV9 and TRBJ2-3 provide the parts outside the CDR3, is DSGVTQTPKHLITATGQRVTLRCSPRSGDLSVYWYQQSLDQGLQFLIQYYNGEERAKGNILERFSAQQFPDLHSELNLSSLELGDSALYFCASSVGGLTLDTQYFGPGTRLTVL.

This clonotype occurred many times. Given a much more abundant clone one base away, this may be a read error. The chain uses TRBV11-2 and TRBJ2-7, with 7 bases aligning to TRBD1. CDR1 is SGHAT and CDR2 is FQNNGV in the germline V gene. The CDR3 loop spans 14 amino acids. Germline trimming cut 5 bases from V and 2 bases from J; bases unmatched to any gene: 6. CDR3: CASSGWTGPYEQYF. The CDR3 DNA sequence: TGTGCCAGCAGCGGATGGACAGGCCCCTACGAGCAGTACTTC.

Details on this clonotype: Since no conserved phenylalanine or tryptophan closes the CDR3, a read error is the likely cause. The chain combines TRBV5-6 with TRBJ2-7; TRBD2 is a possible D gene (6 bases). Trimming removed 0 bases from V and 0 bases from J, with 13 bases in between. The CDR3 length is 16 residues. Germline-derived CDR1 and CDR2 are SGHDT and YYEEEE. The CDR3 sequence: CASSLVGSGSSYEQYL. The CDR3 coding sequence is TGTGCCAGCAGCTTGGTAGGTAGCGGAAGCTCCTACGAGCAGTACCTC.

By proportion, this clonotype is medium-sized (0.01 to 0.1%). The rearrangement links TRBV4-3 to TRBJ2-7; tentatively, D is TRBD1 or TRBD2 (5 bases each). This CDR3 is 17 amino acids long. Germline loops: CDR1 LGHNA, CDR2 YSLEER. V lost 0 bases, J lost 0 bases, and 15 bases lay in between. The CDR3 loop reads CASSQDQKAGSSYEQYF. The DNA for the CDR3 is TGCGCCAGCAGCCAAGATCAGAAGGCAGGGAGCTCCTACGAGCAGTACTTC.

V is TRBV7-9 and J is TRBJ1-3; D gene unclear. The CDR3 covers 13 residues. CDR1 is SEHNR, CDR2 FQNEAQ, per germline (reference sequence). The V end was cut by 1 base, the J end by 0 bases, with 1 base between. CDR3 residues: CASSLGSGNTIYF. The CDR3 DNA follows: TGTGCCAGCAGCTTAGGCTCTGGAAACACCATATATTTT. Looking up the rest from reference TRBV7-9 and TRBJ1-3 gives the full variable domain: DTGVSQNPRHKITKRGQNVTFRCDPISEHNRLYWYRQTLGQGPEFLTYFQNEAQLEKSRLLSDRFSAERPKGSFSTLEIQRTEQGDSAMYLCASSLGSGNTIYFGEGSWLTVV.

This clonotype was recorded at least ten times. This may be a read error, as it is one base from a much larger clone. CDR3 region: CASTPTRGNEQFF. CDR3 in DNA: TGTGCCAGCACCCCGACTAGAGGCAATGAGCAGTTCTTC. V is TRBV6-1 and J is TRBJ2-1, with D perhaps matching TRBD2 (6 bases). The germline V gene encodes CDR1 MNHNS and CDR2 SASEGT. CDR3 length: 13 residues. Trimming pared 7 bases from V and 6 bases from J, leaving 13 bases between.

This clonotype was counted ten times or more. J is TRBJ2-7 and V is TRBV5-5, with 7 nucleotides matching TRBD1. The CDR3 contains 14 residues. Germline CDR1 and CDR2: SGHKS and YYEKEE (reference sequence). V was pared by 4 bases and J by 3 bases, with 7 bases of the junction left unmatched. This chain's CDR3 is CASSRTGQHYEQYF. CDR3 sequence (DNA): TGTGCCAGCAGCAGAACGGGACAGCACTACGAGCAGTACTTC.

The J gene is TRBJ1-1, the V gene TRBV12-5; TRBD1 is a possible D gene (6 bases). Between the trimmed V and J ends, which lost 6 bases and 4 bases, there was a span of 12 bases. This CDR3 has 13 amino acids. The germline V gene encodes CDR1 LGHNT and CDR2 FRNRAP. CDR3 residues: CASGRGDLTEAFF. CDR3 bases: TGTGCTAGTGGGAGGGGGGATCTCACTGAAGCTTTCTTT.

This clonotype has a count of ten or more. The rearrangement links TRBV5-6 to TRBJ2-3; 12 bases align to TRBD2. CDR1 is SGHDT and CDR2 is YYEEEE in the germline V gene. The trim removed 4 bases at V and 0 bases at J, leaving 9 bases unmatched. The CDR3 contains 18 residues. The chain's CDR3 is CASSPRLAGGGSTDTQYF. The CDR3 nucleotides are TGTGCCAGCAGCCCTCGGCTAGCGGGAGGGGGGAGCACAGATACGCAGTATTTT.

This clonotype was picked up many times. It may be a read error: a sequence one base away is much more abundant. The chain recombines TRBV14 with TRBJ1-2; TRBD1 might be the D (6 bases). The CDR3 covers 15 residues. Germline V lookup: CDR1 SGHDN, CDR2 FVKESK. This CDR3 reads CASSQAGGRGYGSTF. The DNA for the CDR3 is TGTGCCAGCAGCCAAGCCGGGGGCCGGGGCTATGGCTCCACCTTC.

This clonotype was observed at least ten times. The CDR3 here is CASSQDPQNIQYF. Written as DNA, the CDR3 is TGTGCCAGCAGCCAAGATCCCCAAAACATTCAGTACTTC. The chain is built from TRBV3-1 and TRBJ2-4; D gene uncertain. V was trimmed by 0 bases and J by 5 bases, leaving 5 bases between them. Germline assignment: CDR1 LGHDT and CDR2 YNNKEL (reference sequence). The CDR3 is 13 amino acids.

The chain is built from TRBV11-3 and TRBJ2-7, with 10 positions matching TRBD1. V trimming: 5 bases; J trimming: 5 bases; junction bases outside the gene matches: 6. The CDR3 runs 14 residues. Germline V gene lookup returns CDR1 SGHNT and CDR2 YENEEA. CDR3 loop: CASSAGTGVDEQYF. For the CDR3, the DNA is TGTGCCAGCAGCGCCGGGACAGGGGTGGACGAGCAGTACTTC. Filled out from reference TRBV11-3 and TRBJ2-7, the complete variable domain reads EAGVVQSPRYKIIEKKQPVAFWCNPISGHNTLYWYLQNLGQGPELLIRYENEEAVDDSQLPKDRFSAERLKGVDSTLKIQPAELGDSAVYLCASSAGTGVDEQYFGPGTRLTVT.

The chain links TRBV7-4 to TRBJ2-1; TRBD2 aligns across 14 bases. Germline V gene data show CDR1 as SGHVT and CDR2 as SQSDAQ. CDR3 length equals 18 residues. V gave up 5 bases and J gave up 0 bases; unmatched junction bases: 6. The CDR3 DNA is TGTGCCAGCAGCGCGGGACTAGCGGGAGTGAACTCCTACAATGAGCAGTTCTTC. Translation: CASSAGLAGVNSYNEQFF. Full variable domain (remainder filled in from reference TRBV7-4 and TRBJ2-1): GAGVSQSPRYKVAKRGRDVALRCDSISGHVTLYWYRQTLGQGSEVLTYSQSDAQRDKSGRPSGRFSAERPERSVSTLKIQRTEQGDSAVYLCASSAGLAGVNSYNEQFFGPGTRLTVL.